Below, one T cell receptor beta chain is given with its context. Its target is not known. This sample was included in a study of cytomegalovirus exposure and HLA in healthy donors. 60 Vbeta and 13 Jbeta primers were used in PCR. The method was immunoSEQ multiplex PCR; TCRdb's version includes in-frame clones alone and lacks a portion of them. The sample lists about 120,000 clones; 65% to 85% were seen once. Study-wide points: Later analysis identified a missense DCLRE1C variant that was linked to TCR beta V- and J-gene trimming.

Sequencing used PBMCs. The clonotype was recovered from a man in his forties or fifties in good health and CMV-seropositive.

In DNA form, the CDR3 reads TGTGCCAGCAGCCGAGTGGCTAATGAAAAACTGTTTTTT. This sequence encodes CASSRVANEKLFF. The V and J genes are TRBV28 and TRBJ1-4; D gene unclear. Germline V lookup: CDR1 MDHEN, CDR2 SYDVKM. The length of the CDR3 is 13 residues. V lost 6 bases and J lost 3, with 8 bases in between.